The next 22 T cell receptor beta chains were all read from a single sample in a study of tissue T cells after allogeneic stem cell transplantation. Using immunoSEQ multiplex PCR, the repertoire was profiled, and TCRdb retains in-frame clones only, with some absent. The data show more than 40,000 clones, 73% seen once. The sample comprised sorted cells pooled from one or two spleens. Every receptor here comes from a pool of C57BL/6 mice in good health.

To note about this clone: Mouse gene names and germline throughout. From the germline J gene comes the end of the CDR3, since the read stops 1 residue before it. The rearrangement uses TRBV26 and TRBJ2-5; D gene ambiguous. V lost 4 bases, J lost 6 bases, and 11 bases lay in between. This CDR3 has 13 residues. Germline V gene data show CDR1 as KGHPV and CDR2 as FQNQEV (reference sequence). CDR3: CASSRPGRDTQYF. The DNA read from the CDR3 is TGTGCCAGCAGTCGACCGGGAAGGGACACCCAGTAC.

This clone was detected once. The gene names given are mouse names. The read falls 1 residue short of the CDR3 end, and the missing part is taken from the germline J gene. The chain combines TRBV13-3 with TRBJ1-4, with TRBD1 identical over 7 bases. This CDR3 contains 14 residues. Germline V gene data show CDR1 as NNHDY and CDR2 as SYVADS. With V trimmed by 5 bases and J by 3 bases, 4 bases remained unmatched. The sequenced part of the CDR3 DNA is TGTGCCAGCAGATACAGGGGACCCAACGAAAGATTATTT. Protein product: CASRYRGPNERLF. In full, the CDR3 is CASRYRGPNERLFF. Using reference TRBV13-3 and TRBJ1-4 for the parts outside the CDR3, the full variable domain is EAAVTQSPRSKVAVTGGKVTLSCHQTNNHDYMYWYRQDTGHGLRLIHYSYVADSTEKGDIPDGYKASRPSQENFSLILELASLSQTAVYFCASRYRGPNERLFFGHGTKLSVL.

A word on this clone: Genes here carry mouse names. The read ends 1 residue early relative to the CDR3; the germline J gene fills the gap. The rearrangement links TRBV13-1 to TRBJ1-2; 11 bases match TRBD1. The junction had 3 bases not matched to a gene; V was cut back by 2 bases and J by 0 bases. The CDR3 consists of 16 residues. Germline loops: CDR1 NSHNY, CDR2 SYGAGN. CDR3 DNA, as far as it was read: TGTGCCAGCAGTGAGCGGACAGGGGGCTCAAACTCCGACTACACC. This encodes CASSERTGGSNSDYT. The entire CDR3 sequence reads CASSERTGGSNSDYTF.

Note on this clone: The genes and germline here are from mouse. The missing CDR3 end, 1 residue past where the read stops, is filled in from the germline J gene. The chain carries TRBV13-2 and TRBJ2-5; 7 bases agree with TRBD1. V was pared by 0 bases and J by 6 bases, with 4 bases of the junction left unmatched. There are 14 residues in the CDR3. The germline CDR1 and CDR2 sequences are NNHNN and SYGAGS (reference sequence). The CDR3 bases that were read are TGTGCCAGCGGTGATGCAGGGGGAACGGACACCCAGTAC. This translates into CASGDAGGTDTQY. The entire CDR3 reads CASGDAGGTDTQYF.

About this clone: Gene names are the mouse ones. CDR3: CAWSPGTFSAETLYF. CDR3 DNA, as far as it was read: TGTGCCTGGAGTCCGGGGACTTTTAGTGCAGAAACGCTGTAT. The chain recombines TRBV31 with TRBJ2-3, with a possible D match to TRBD2 (6 bases). The DNA ends 1 residue before the CDR3 does, and the rest of the CDR3 is filled in from the germline J gene. The CDR3 covers 15 residues. CDR1 is GKSSPN, CDR2 SITVG, per germline. Deletions cut 1 base from V and 0 bases from J, with 11 bases between. The full variable domain, rest sourced from reference TRBV31 and TRBJ2-3, is AQTIHQWPVAEIKAVGSPLSLGCTIKGKSSPNLYWYWQATGGTLQQLFYSITVGQVESVVQLNLSASRPKDDQFILSTEKLLLSHSGFYLCAWSPGTFSAETLYFGSGTRLTVL.

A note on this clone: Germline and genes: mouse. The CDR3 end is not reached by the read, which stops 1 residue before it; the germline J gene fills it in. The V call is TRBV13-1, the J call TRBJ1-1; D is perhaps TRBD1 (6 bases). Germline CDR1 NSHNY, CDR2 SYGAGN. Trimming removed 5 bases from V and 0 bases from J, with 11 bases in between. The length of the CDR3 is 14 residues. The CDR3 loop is CASRAGTTNTEVFF. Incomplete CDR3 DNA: TGTGCCAGCAGGGCCGGGACAACAAACACAGAAGTCTTC.

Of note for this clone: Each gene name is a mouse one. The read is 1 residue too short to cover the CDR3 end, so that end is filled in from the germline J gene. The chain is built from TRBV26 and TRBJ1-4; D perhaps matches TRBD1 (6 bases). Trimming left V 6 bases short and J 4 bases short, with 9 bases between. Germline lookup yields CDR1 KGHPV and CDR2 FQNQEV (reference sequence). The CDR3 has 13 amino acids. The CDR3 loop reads CASREGGNERLFF. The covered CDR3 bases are TGTGCCAGCAGGGAGGGGGGCAACGAAAGATTATTT. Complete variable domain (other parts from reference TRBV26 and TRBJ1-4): NSKVIQTPRYLVKGQGQKAKMRCIPEKGHPVVFWYQQNKNNEFKFLINFQNQEVLQQIDMTEKRFSAECPSNSPCSLEIQSSEAGDSALYLCASREGGNERLFFGHGTKLSVL.

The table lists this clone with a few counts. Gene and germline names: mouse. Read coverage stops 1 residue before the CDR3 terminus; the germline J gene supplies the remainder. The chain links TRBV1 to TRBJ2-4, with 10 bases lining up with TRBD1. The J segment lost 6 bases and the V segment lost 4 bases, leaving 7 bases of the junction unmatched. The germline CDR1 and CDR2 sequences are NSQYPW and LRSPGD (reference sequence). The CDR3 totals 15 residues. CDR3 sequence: CTCSVRDRGGNTLYF. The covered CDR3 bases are TGCACCTGCAGTGTCCGGGACAGGGGAGGTAACACCTTGTAC.

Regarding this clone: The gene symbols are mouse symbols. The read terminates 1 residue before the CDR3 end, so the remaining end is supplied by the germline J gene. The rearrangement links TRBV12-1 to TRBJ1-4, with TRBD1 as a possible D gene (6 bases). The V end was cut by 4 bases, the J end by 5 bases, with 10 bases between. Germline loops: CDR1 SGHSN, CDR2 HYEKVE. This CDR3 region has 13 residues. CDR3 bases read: TGTGCCAGCTCCCTGGGACAAAACGAAAGATTATTT. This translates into CASSLGQNERLF. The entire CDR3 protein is CASSLGQNERLFF.

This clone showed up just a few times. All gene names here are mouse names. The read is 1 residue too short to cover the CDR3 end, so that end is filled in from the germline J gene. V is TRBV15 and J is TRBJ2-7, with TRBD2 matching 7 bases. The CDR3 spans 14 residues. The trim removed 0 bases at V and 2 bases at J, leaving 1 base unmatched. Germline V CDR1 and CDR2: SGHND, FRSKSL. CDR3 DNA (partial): TGTGCCAGCAGTTTAGCTGGGGGGACCTATGAACAGTAC. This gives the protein CASSLAGGTYEQY. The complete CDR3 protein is CASSLAGGTYEQYF.

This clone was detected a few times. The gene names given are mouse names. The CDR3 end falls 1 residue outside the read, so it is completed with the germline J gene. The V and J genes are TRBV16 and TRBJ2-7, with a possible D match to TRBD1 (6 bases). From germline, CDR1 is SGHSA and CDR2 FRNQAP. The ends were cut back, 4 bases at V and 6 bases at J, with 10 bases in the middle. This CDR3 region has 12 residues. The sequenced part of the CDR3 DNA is TGTGCAAGCAGCTCACAGGGTCTTGAACAGTAC. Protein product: CASSSQGLEQY. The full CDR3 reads CASSSQGLEQYF.

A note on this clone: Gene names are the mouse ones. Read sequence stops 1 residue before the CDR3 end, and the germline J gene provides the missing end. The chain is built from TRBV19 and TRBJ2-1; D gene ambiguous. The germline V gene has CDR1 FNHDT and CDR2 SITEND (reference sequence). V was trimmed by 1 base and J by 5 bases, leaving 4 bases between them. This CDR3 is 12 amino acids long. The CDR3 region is CASSIRDAEQFF. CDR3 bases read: TGTGCCAGCAGTATACGGGATGCTGAGCAGTTC.

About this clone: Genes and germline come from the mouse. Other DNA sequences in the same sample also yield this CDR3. The sequenced part of the CDR3 DNA is TGTGCCAGCAGCTTAGAGGGGACTGGGGGCTATGCTGAGCAGTTC. This codes for CASSLEGTGGYAEQF. The CDR3 as a whole reads CASSLEGTGGYAEQFF. The V and J genes are TRBV3 and TRBJ2-1, with 11 nucleotides matching TRBD2. Read coverage stops 1 residue before the CDR3 terminus; the germline J gene supplies the remainder. The CDR3 totals 16 residues. Germline V gives CDR1 SNHLY, CDR2 FYNGKV (reference sequence). V was pared by 1 base and J by 3 bases, with 2 bases of the junction left unmatched.

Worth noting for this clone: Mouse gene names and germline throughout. The CDR3 reads CASSLGTGTEVFF. The part of the CDR3 DNA that was read is TGTGCCAGCAGCTTAGGGACGGGCACAGAAGTCTTC. This chain links TRBV3 with TRBJ1-1; no clear D gene. The observed sequence ends 1 residue before the CDR3 terminus, with the missing tail filled in from the germline J gene. The V gene lost 1 base and the J gene lost 4 bases, with 7 bases spanning the gap. Germline V gene data show CDR1 as SNHLY and CDR2 as FYNGKV (reference sequence). The CDR3 totals 13 residues.

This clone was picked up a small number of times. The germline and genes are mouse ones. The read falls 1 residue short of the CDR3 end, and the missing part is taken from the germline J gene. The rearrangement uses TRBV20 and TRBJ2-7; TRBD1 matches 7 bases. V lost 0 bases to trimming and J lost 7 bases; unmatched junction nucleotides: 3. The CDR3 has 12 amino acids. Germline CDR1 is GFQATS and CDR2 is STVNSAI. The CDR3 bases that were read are TGTGGTGCTAGGGAGACAGGGCGAGAACAGTAC. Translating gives CGARETGREQY. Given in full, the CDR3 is CGARETGREQYF.

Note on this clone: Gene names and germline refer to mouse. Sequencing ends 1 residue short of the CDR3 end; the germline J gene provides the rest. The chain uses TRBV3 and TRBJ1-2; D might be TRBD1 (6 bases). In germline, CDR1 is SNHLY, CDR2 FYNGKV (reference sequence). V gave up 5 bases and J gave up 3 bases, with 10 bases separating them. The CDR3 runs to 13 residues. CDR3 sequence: CASSIQGDSDYTF. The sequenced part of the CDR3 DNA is TGTGCCAGCAGCATACAGGGTGACTCCGACTACACC. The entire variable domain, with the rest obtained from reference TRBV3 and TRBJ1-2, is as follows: GPKVLQIPSHQIIDMGQMVTLNCDPVSNHLYFYWYKQILGQQMEFLVNFYNGKVMEKSKLFKDQFSVERPDGSYFTLKIQPTALEDSAVYFCASSIQGDSDYTFGSGTRLLVI.

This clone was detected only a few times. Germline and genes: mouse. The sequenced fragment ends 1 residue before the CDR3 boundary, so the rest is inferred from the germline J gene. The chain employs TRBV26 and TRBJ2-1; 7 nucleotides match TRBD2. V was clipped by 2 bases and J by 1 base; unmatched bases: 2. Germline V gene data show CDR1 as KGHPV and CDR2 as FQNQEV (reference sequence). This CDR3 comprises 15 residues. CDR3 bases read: TGTGCCAGCAGTCTGGCGACTGGGAACTATGCTGAGCAGTTC. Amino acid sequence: CASSLATGNYAEQF. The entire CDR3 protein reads CASSLATGNYAEQFF.

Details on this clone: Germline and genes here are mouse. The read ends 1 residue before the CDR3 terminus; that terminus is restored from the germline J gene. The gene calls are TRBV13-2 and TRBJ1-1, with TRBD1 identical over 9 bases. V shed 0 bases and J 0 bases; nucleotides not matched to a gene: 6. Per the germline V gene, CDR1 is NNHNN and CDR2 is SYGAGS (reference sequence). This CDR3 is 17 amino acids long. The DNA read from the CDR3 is TGTGCCAGCGGTGATGCAATGGGACAGGGTGCAAACACAGAAGTCTTC. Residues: CASGDAMGQGANTEVF. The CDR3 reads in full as CASGDAMGQGANTEVFF.

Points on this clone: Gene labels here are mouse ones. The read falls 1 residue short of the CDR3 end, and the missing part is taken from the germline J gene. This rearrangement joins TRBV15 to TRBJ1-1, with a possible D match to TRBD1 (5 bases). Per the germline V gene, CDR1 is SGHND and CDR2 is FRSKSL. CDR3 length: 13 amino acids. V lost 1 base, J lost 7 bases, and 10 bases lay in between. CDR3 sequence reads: CASSLEWGGEVFF. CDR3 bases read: TGTGCCAGCAGTTTAGAGTGGGGGGGAGAAGTCTTC.

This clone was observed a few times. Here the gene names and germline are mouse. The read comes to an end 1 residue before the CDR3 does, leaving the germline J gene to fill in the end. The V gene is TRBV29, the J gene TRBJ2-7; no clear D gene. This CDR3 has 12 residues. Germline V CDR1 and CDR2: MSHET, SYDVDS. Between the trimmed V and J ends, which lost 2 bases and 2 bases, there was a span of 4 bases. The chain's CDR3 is CASSLIAYEQYF. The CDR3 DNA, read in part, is TGTGCTAGCAGTTTAATCGCCTATGAACAGTAC.

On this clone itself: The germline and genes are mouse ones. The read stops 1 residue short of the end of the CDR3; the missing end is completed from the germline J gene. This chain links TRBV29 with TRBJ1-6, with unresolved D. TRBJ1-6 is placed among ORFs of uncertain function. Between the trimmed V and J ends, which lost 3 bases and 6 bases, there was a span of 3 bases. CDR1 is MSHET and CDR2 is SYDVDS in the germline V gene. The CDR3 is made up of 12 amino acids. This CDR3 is CASSFLNSPLYF. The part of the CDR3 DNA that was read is TGTGCTAGCAGTTTCCTTAATTCGCCCCTCTAC.

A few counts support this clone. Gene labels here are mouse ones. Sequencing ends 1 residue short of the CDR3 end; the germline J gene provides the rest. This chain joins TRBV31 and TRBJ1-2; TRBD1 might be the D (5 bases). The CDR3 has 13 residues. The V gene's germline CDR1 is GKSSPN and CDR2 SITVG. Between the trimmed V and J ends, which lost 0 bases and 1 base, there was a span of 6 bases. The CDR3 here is CAWSLDRNSDYTF. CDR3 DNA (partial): TGTGCCTGGAGTCTAGACAGAAACTCCGACTACACC.